Each of the 22 T cell receptor beta chains below was sequenced from the same sample in a study of regulatory T cells in long-lasting Graves disease. CDR3 regions were amplified by Arm-PCR using iRepertoire HTBI primers to build TCR beta libraries. TCRdb redid the calling of the multiplex PCR reads with MiXCR, one entry per CDR3 protein. Seen here are fewer than 400,000 distinct CDR3 sequences, 15% to 20% observed once, and the top ten hold roughly 40%. Documented time point: newly diagnosed GD, antithyroid drugs for less than 3 months. The authors made the TCR library using RNA they extracted from PBMCs. The source was peripheral blood mononuclear cells (PBMCs), collected at new diagnosis, from a patient treated with antithyroid drugs. Every receptor here comes from a female donor with Graves disease.

This clonotype was seen ten or more times. The chain recombines TRBV20-1 with TRBJ2-1; either TRBD1 or TRBD2 may supply D (5 bases each). Between the trimmed V and J ends, which lost 1 base and 5 bases, there was a span of 12 bases. The CDR3 spans 14 residues. CDR1 is DFQATT, CDR2 SNEGSKA, per germline (reference sequence). The DNA of the CDR3 is TGCAGTGCTAGAGCGGGGCAGGAGGACAATGAGCAGTTCTTC. Amino acid sequence: CSARAGQEDNEQFF.

This clonotype appeared many times. The chain recombines TRBV7-9 with TRBJ2-1; 14 nucleotides agree with TRBD2. With 8 bases clipped from V and 6 bases from J, the junction kept 0 bases outside the gene matches. The germline V gene encodes CDR1 SEHNR and CDR2 FQNEAQ (reference sequence). CDR3 length: 13 amino acids. The CDR3 is CASGLAGGNEQFF. CDR3 DNA: TGTGCCAGCGGACTAGCGGGAGGCAATGAGCAGTTCTTC.

In this sample, this clonotype turned up many times. Germline and junction disagree at one end, which may indicate a read error. The chain joins TRBV5-1 to TRBJ2-2, with D possibly being TRBD1 (6 bases). Germline V gene lookup returns CDR1 SGHRS and CDR2 YFSETQ. The CDR3 has 14 residues. The CDR3 spells CASRLDSHTGELFF. As DNA, the CDR3 is TGCGCCAGCAGGTTGGACAGTCATACCGGGGAGCTGTTTTTT.

This clonotype was counted ten times or more. The chain recombines TRBV11-2 with TRBJ1-6, with D uncertain. Trimming took off 0 bases at V and 7 bases at J, with 1 base between the two ends. CDR3 length equals 12 residues. Germline CDR1 is SGHAT and CDR2 is FQNNGV. The CDR3 sequence: CASSLENSPLHF. CDR3 in DNA: TGTGCCAGCAGCTTAGAGAATTCACCCCTCCACTTT. Full variable domain (missing parts from reference TRBV11-2 and TRBJ1-6): EAGVAQSPRYKIIEKRQSVAFWCNPISGHATLYWYQQILGQGPKLLIQFQNNGVVDDSQLPKDRFSAERLKGVDSTLKIQPAKLEDSAVYLCASSLENSPLHFGNGTRLTVT.

This clonotype was recorded at least ten times. This sequence joins TRBV7-2 and TRBJ1-1, with D unresolved. Trimming left V 4 bases short and J 8 bases short, with 11 bases between. The CDR3 is 12 residues long. The germline V gene encodes CDR1 SGHTA and CDR2 FQGNSA. CDR3 protein: CASSSKTQEAFF. CDR3 sequence (DNA): TGTGCCAGCAGCTCAAAGACCCAGGAAGCTTTCTTT.

The J gene is TRBJ2-3, the V gene TRBV20-1; D might be TRBD2 (6 bases). Germline CDR1 reads DFQATT; CDR2 reads SNEGSKA (reference sequence). Between the trimmed V and J ends, which lost 1 base and 3 bases, there was a span of 11 bases. This CDR3 contains 14 residues. This chain's CDR3 is CSARVGAGTDTQYF. DNA of the CDR3: TGCAGTGCTAGAGTAGGTGCGGGAACAGATACGCAGTATTTT.

This clonotype has a handful of counts. The chain has TRBV7-2 and TRBJ2-5; D not certain. The germline CDR1 and CDR2 sequences are SGHTA and FQGNSA. V lost 1 base, J lost 0 bases, and 12 bases lay in between. The CDR3 sequence is 16 residues long. The CDR3 sequence: CASSLVVAPYQETQYF. The CDR3 nucleotides read TGTGCCAGCAGCTTAGTGGTTGCGCCGTACCAAGAGACCCAGTACTTC.

As concerns this clonotype: A much larger clone lies a single base off, so this may be a read error. The chain carries TRBV27 and TRBJ2-3, with 8 nucleotides matching TRBD1. Judging by the DNA end, TRBJ2-5 fits better; the J call may be wrong. The CDR3 loop spans 13 amino acids. The germline CDR1 and CDR2 sequences are MNHEY and SMNVEV (reference sequence). CDR3 in DNA: TGTGCCAGCGAGGACAGGGTTGCGGAGACCCAGTACTTC. Translating it yields CASEDRVAETQYF.

As regards this clonotype: A read error may explain this, as a much larger clone is one base away. The chain uses TRBV5-1 and TRBJ1-3; unclear D gene. The V end lost 3 bases, the J end lost 3 bases, and 7 bases lay between the germline ends. The CDR3 length is 13 residues. Germline values: CDR1 SGHRS, CDR2 YFSETQ. In nucleotides, the CDR3 is TGCGCCAGCAGCTCCTGGCTTGGAAACACCATATATTTT. Translation gives CASSSWLGNTIYF.

The CDR3 DNA sequence: TGTGCCAGCAGCTGGAACCGAGGCCAGTCCAAAAACATTCAGTACTTC. Protein: CASSWNRGQSKNIQYF. The gene calls are TRBV11-2 and TRBJ2-4, with unresolved D. Germline V lookup: CDR1 SGHAT, CDR2 FQNNGV. V lost 4 bases and J lost 2, with 15 bases in between. The CDR3 has 16 amino acids. Full variable domain (remainder filled in from reference TRBV11-2 and TRBJ2-4): EAGVAQSPRYKIIEKRQSVAFWCNPISGHATLYWYQQILGQGPKLLIQFQNNGVVDDSQLPKDRFSAERLKGVDSTLKIQPAKLEDSAVYLCASSWNRGQSKNIQYFGAGTRLSVL.

This clonotype was found many times. The chain joins TRBV12-3 or TRBV12-4 to TRBJ2-2; 7 positions agree with TRBD2. The length of the CDR3 is 14 residues. The junction had 8 bases not matched to a gene; V was cut back by 0 bases and J by 13 bases. The CDR3 region is CASSLAGGPFGLFF. The CDR3 bases are TGTGCCAGCAGTTTAGCGGGAGGGCCCTTCGGGCTGTTTTTT.

The J gene is TRBJ2-7, the V gene TRBV11-1; 8 bases align to TRBD2. V was pared by 3 bases and J by 4 bases, with 5 bases of the junction left unmatched. CDR1 and CDR2 (germline): SGHAT, FQDESV (reference sequence). The CDR3 covers 14 residues. The CDR3 reads CASSFGLADYEQYF. CDR3 DNA: TGTGCCAGCAGCTTCGGACTAGCAGATTACGAGCAGTACTTC.

The chain links TRBV28 to TRBJ2-1; D not certain. This CDR3 contains 16 residues. Germline V gene lookup returns CDR1 MDHEN and CDR2 SYDVKM. The ends were cut back, 6 bases at V and 3 bases at J, with 18 bases in the middle. The CDR3 spells CASRGSSFGSYNEQFF. CDR3 DNA sequence: TGTGCCAGCAGGGGATCCAGCTTCGGAAGCTACAATGAGCAGTTCTTC.

The chain couples TRBV28 to TRBJ2-7, with D uncertain. V was pared by 6 bases and J by 2 bases, with 14 bases between. Germline values: CDR1 MDHEN, CDR2 SYDVKM. The CDR3 runs 14 residues. The CDR3 sequence: CASSLWSWAYEQYF. The CDR3, as DNA: TGTGCCAGCAGCCTGTGGTCCTGGGCCTACGAGCAGTACTTC. The full variable domain, its missing parts supplied by reference TRBV28 and TRBJ2-7, is DVKVTQSSRYLVKRTGEKVFLECVQDMDHENMFWYRQDPGLGLRLIYFSYDVKMKEKGDIPEGYSVSREKKERFSLILESASTNQTSMYLCASSLWSWAYEQYFGPGTRLTVT.

In this sample, this clonotype turned up once. The chain is built from TRBV6-5 and TRBJ1-5; a possible D gene is TRBD1 (5 bases). CDR3 length: 15 residues. V shed 0 bases and J shed 0 bases, with 6 bases lying between them. CDR1 is MNHEY, CDR2 SVGAGI, per germline. CDR3 in amino acids: CASSYSTVSNQPQHF. CDR3 bases: TGTGCCAGCAGTTACTCGACAGTTAGCAATCAGCCCCAGCATTTT.

At least ten counts were recorded for this clonotype. J is TRBJ2-7 and V is TRBV5-8; D might be TRBD1 (6 bases). The germline V gene encodes CDR1 SGHTS and CDR2 YDEGEE. The CDR3 covers 15 residues. Trimming took 4 bases from V and 6 from J, leaving 20 bases between them. The CDR3 DNA is TGTGCCAGCAGCGGCCCGGTCGGTGGGGGCGGCGAGCAGTACTTC. This codes for CASSGPVGGGGEQYF.

The chain links TRBV11-2 to TRBJ2-7; D gene unclear. Germline loops: CDR1 SGHAT, CDR2 FQNNGV. Trimming removed 4 bases at V and 0 bases at J, with 13 bases between. The CDR3 totals 15 residues. In DNA, the CDR3 is TGTGCCAGCAGCTCCGAGGTACGGAGCTCCTACGAGCAGTACTTC. It yields the protein CASSSEVRSSYEQYF.

On this clonotype: Given a much more abundant clone one base away, this may be a read error. The chain combines TRBV20-1 with TRBJ1-6, with a tentative D call TRBD1 (5 bases). Trimming pared 8 bases from V and 10 bases from J, leaving 18 bases between. This CDR3 contains 13 residues. The V gene's germline CDR1 is DFQATT and CDR2 SNEGSKA (reference sequence). CDR3 DNA: TGCAGTACTGCCTCGGGGGGACGCTCACCCCTCCACTTT. This gives the protein CSTASGGRSPLHF.

The chain recombines TRBV30 with TRBJ2-7, with 13 bases fitting TRBD2. The germline V gene encodes CDR1 GTSNPN and CDR2 SVGIG (reference sequence). J gave up 4 bases and V 4 bases, and 10 bases lay outside the gene matches. The CDR3 is 16 residues long. The chain's CDR3 is CAWNRYGLAGEYEQYF. The CDR3 DNA is TGTGCCTGGAATCGATATGGACTAGCGGGGGAATACGAGCAGTACTTC.

This chain connects TRBV7-6 to TRBJ1-5; D call uncertain. Germline loops: CDR1 SGHVS, CDR2 FNYEAQ. V lost 3 bases and J lost 0, with 3 bases in between. CDR3 length: 13 residues. The CDR3 here is CASSFHSNQPQHF. The CDR3 DNA reads TGTGCCAGCAGCTTTCATAGCAATCAGCCCCAGCATTTT.

There are many counts of this clonotype. This chain joins TRBV11-1 and TRBJ1-2, with 7 bases aligning to TRBD1. The germline gives CDR1 SGHAT, CDR2 FQDESV (reference sequence). The CDR3 is made up of 16 amino acids. V was clipped by 2 bases and J by 2 bases; unmatched bases: 8. CDR3: CASSLTGTAKNYGYTF. The CDR3 DNA follows: TGTGCCAGCAGCTTAACCGGGACAGCAAAGAACTATGGCTACACCTTC.

This clonotype was counted many times. This chain connects TRBV11-2 to TRBJ2-1; a weak D match, TRBD2 (5 bases). This CDR3 spans 17 amino acids. From germline, CDR1 is SGHAT and CDR2 FQNNGV. Trimming stripped 0 bases from V and 0 bases from J, with 12 bases between. CDR3 DNA sequence: TGTGCCAGCAGCTTAGATTCGGGGTCTTCCTCCTACAATGAGCAGTTCTTC. Protein product: CASSLDSGSSSYNEQFF.